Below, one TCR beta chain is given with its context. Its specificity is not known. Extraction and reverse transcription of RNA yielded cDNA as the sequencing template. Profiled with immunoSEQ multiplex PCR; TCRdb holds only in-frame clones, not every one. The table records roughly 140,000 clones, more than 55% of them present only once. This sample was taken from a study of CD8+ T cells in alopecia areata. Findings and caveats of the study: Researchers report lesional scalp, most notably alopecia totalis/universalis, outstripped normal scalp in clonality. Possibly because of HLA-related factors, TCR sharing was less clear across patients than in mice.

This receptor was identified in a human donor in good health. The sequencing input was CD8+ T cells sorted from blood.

CDR3 in amino acids: CASSDLAEGSSYEQYF. CDR3 DNA sequence: TGTGCCAGCAGTGACCTAGCGGAGGGGAGTTCCTACGAGCAGTACTTC. The gene calls are TRBV6-1 and TRBJ2-7; 7 positions agree with TRBD2. Germline V lookup: CDR1 MNHNS, CDR2 SASEGT. There are 16 residues in the CDR3. Trimming at V came to 3 bases and at J to 1 base, leaving 9 bases not matched to a gene.